A selection of T cell receptor beta chains follows, all from one sample in a study of human CD4 T cells and Enterobacteriaceae. Sequenced by immunoSEQ multiplex PCR; TCRdb stores in-frame clones only, minus some. The data show tens of thousands of clones, with approximately 82% seen just once and about 1.5% held by the top ten. Sequenced sample: memory CD4+ T cells from blood. These receptors all stem from a human donor in good health. Both conserved end residues are part of each CDR3. A D gene is named only where the DNA matches it firmly. The size entry is marked missing in some rows and otherwise reads once, few, many or a size class.

clone_size,d_call,v_call,j_call,cdr3_nt,cdr3_aa
NA,NA,TRBV10-3,TRBJ2-7,TGTGCCATCAGTGAGGAGTCCTACGAGCAGTACTTC,CAISEESYEQYF
NA,NA,TRBV7-9,TRBJ1-1,TGTGCCAGCAGCTTAGGGTCGGGACACCTGACGAACACTGAAGCTTTCTTT,CASSLGSGHLTNTEAFF
NA,NA,TRBV19,TRBJ1-4,TGTGCCAGTAGTACCGACTTAAAACTGTTTTTT,CASSTDLKLFF
NA,TRBD1,TRBV7-2,TRBJ2-4,TGTGCCAGCAGCTTAGGGACAGGGCATGGGGAAAAAAACATTCAGTACTTC,CASSLGTGHGEKNIQYF
NA,NA,TRBV7-6,TRBJ2-5,TGTGCCAGCAGCCGTGGGCCCTCACAAGAGACCCAGTACTTC,CASSRGPSQETQYF
NA,NA,TRBV28,TRBJ2-7,TGTGCCAGCAGTAACTACGAGCAGTACTTC,CASSNYEQYF
NA,NA,TRBV28,TRBJ1-1,TGTGCCACCAGTCTGGTGGGCACTGAAGCTTTCTTT,CATSLVGTEAFF
few,TRBD1,TRBV7-2,TRBJ2-2,TGTGCCAGCAGCTTCGAAGATACCGGGACAGGGGCCGGGGAGCTGTTTTTT,CASSFEDTGTGAGELFF
once,NA,TRBV5-6,TRBJ1-3,TGTGCCAGCAGCTTACTACAGGGTCCTGGAAACACCATATATTTT,CASSLLQGPGNTIYF
NA,NA,TRBV6-1,TRBJ2-7,TGTGCCAGCAGCCCCTACTACGAGCAGTACTTC,CASSPYYEQYF
NA,NA,TRBV5-8,TRBJ2-2,TGTGCCAGCAGCGGGACTCAAGAGAGTACCGGGGAGCTGTTTTTT,CASSGTQESTGELFF
few,NA,TRBV7-2,TRBJ2-2,TGTGCCAGCAGCTTACTACGGACGGAGCTGTTTTTT,CASSLLRTELFF
NA,TRBD2,TRBV6-4,TRBJ2-1,TGTGCCAGCAGTGTGGGATGGGGCGGGAGGAATTCCCACAATGAGCAGTTCTTC,CASSVGWGGRNSHNEQFF
NA,NA,TRBV13,TRBJ2-7,TGTGCCAGCAGCTCCCTACCGGGCGAGCAGTACTTC,CASSSLPGEQYF
few,NA,TRBV27,TRBJ2-7,TGTGCCAGCAGTTTATCCGGATACGAGCAGTACTTC,CASSLSGYEQYF
NA,NA,TRBV9,TRBJ2-1,TGTGCCAGCAGCGTAGCTTTGGGGGGCGGTGAGCAGTTCTTC,CASSVALGGGEQFF
once,NA,TRBV7-2,TRBJ2-3,TGTGCCAGCAGCCTAGTGGGGCCAGATACGCAGTATTTT,CASSLVGPDTQYF
NA,NA,TRBV11-2,TRBJ1-2,TGTGCCAGCAGCTTAGTGCAAGGGGCGCAGGGCTACACCTTC,CASSLVQGAQGYTF
NA,NA,TRBV19,TRBJ1-5,TGTGTAACGGGGGGGACTAGCAATCAGCCCCAGCATTTT,CVTGGTSNQPQHF
NA,NA,TRBV7-3,TRBJ1-1,TGTGCCAGCAGCTTAGACAGGAGAACTGAAGCTTTCTTT,CASSLDRRTEAFF
once,TRBD1,TRBV6-5,TRBJ1-1,TGTGCCAGCAGTTCCCCGGACAGGGGGAACACTGAAGCTTTCTTT,CASSSPDRGNTEAFF
NA,NA,TRBV19,TRBJ2-5,TGTGCCAGTAGTATACGAGAGACCCAGTACTTC,CASSIRETQYF
NA,TRBD1,TRBV27,TRBJ1-4,TGTGCCAGCAGTCCGTCCGGGACAGGGGAAAAACTGTTTTTT,CASSPSGTGEKLFF
NA,NA,TRBV6-1,TRBJ2-7,TGTGCCAGCAGTGAATCTGTAGTCTACGAGCAGTACTTC,CASSESVVYEQYF
NA,NA,TRBV27,TRBJ1-3,TGTGCCAGCAGTTTGACGTACTCTGGAAACACCATATATTTT,CASSLTYSGNTIYF
NA,NA,TRBV2,TRBJ2-7,TGTGCCAGCATATACGCTGGGGGAACGGGGGAGCAGTACTTC,CASIYAGGTGEQYF
NA,TRBD1,TRBV28,TRBJ2-7,TGTGCCAGCAGTTTACAGGGGGCGCATGAGCAGTACTTC,CASSLQGAHEQYF
NA,NA,TRBV9,TRBJ1-4,TGTGCCAGCAGCCCTTACTTGGGAAAACTGTTTTTT,CASSPYLGKLFF
NA,TRBD2,TRBV12-5,TRBJ2-5,TGTGCTAGTGGTCCCGACCCAACTAGCGGGAGAACAAACCAAGAGACCCAGTACTTC,CASGPDPTSGRTNQETQYF
once,NA,TRBV27,TRBJ1-2,TGTGCCGCGCGCGGGGGGATCAACAGGGATGGCTACACCTTC,CAARGGINRDGYTF
NA,NA,TRBV7-2,TRBJ2-1,TGTGCCAGCAGCTCAACAGGGAATGAGCAGTTCTTC,CASSSTGNEQFF
few,TRBD1,TRBV19,TRBJ1-2,TGTGCCAGTAGGGCCAGAAGGGACAGGGAAAACTATGGCTACACCTTC,CASRARRDRENYGYTF
once,NA,TRBV20-1,TRBJ2-3,TGCAGTGCTCTCACAGATACGCAGTATTTT,CSALTDTQYF
once,NA,TRBV7-2,TRBJ1-5,TGTGCCAGCAGCCCACAGGGCAATCAGCCCCAGCATTTT,CASSPQGNQPQHF
NA,NA,TRBV5-1,TRBJ2-3,TGCGTCAGCAGGCAAGACAGGAGCACAGATACGCAGTATTTT,CVSRQDRSTDTQYF
NA,NA,TRBV29-1,TRBJ2-1,TGCAGCGGTGGGGCAGGTTTAGATGGTGAGCAGTTCTTC,CSGGAGLDGEQFF
NA,NA,TRBV2,TRBJ2-7,TGTGCCAGCAAGACAGGTCGGGACATGGCCTACGAGCAGTACTTC,CASKTGRDMAYEQYF
few,TRBD1,TRBV29-1,TRBJ2-7,TGCAGCGTGAGGACAGGGGGGTTCTACGAGCAGTACTTC,CSVRTGGFYEQYF
NA,NA,TRBV7-7,TRBJ2-7,TGTGCCAGCAGCCGAGGACAGTTAGATAGCGAGCAGTACTTC,CASSRGQLDSEQYF
NA,NA,TRBV5-6,TRBJ1-5,TGTGCCAGCAGCCTGTGGAGTACAGTCAATCAGCCCCAGCATTTT,CASSLWSTVNQPQHF
few,TRBD2,TRBV11-3,TRBJ2-1,TGTGCCAGCAGCTTAGAAGGTAAGAGCGGGAGAAGAAACAATGAGCAGTTCTTC,CASSLEGKSGRRNNEQFF
NA,NA,TRBV18,TRBJ2-2,TGTGCGAGCCAGCTGGAGGGCACCGGGGAGCTGTTTTTT,CASQLEGTGELFF
NA,TRBD2,TRBV30,TRBJ2-1,TGTGCCTGGAGTCAGCTACTAGCGGGAGGGCGGGATGAGCAGTTCTTC,CAWSQLLAGGRDEQFF
NA,NA,TRBV6-5,TRBJ1-1,TGTGCCAGCAGTTACTCGTTCGGGGACCCTGAAGCTTTCTTT,CASSYSFGDPEAFF
NA,TRBD2,TRBV7-8,TRBJ2-3,TGTGCCAGCAGCCCCCCTGATTGGGAGGGGATTGCAGATACGCAGTATTTT,CASSPPDWEGIADTQYF
NA,NA,TRBV6-5,TRBJ2-3,TGTGCCAGCAGCAACCAAGGGGCGCAGTATTTT,CASSNQGAQYF
few,TRBD1,TRBV7-9,TRBJ2-5,TGTGCCAGCAGCTTGGACAGGGACGGAGAGACCCAGTACTTC,CASSLDRDGETQYF
NA,TRBD2,TRBV2,TRBJ2-1,TGTGCCAGCAGTGGGGGACTAGCTCGGGGTGAGCAGTTCTTC,CASSGGLARGEQFF
NA,NA,TRBV29-1,TRBJ2-7,TGCAGCGTTATTTCACGGCGGGGCGAGCAGTACTTC,CSVISRRGEQYF
few,NA,TRBV6-1,TRBJ1-5,TGTGCCAGCAGTGAAGCTAAGGTGTATCAGCCCCAGCATTTT,CASSEAKVYQPQHF
NA,NA,TRBV7-2,TRBJ1-2,TGTGCCAGCAGCTTCAGGGATTATGGCTACACCTTC,CASSFRDYGYTF
NA,NA,TRBV5-1,TRBJ2-1,TGCGCCAGCAGACAGGGCTCAAGGAATGAGCAGTTCTTC,CASRQGSRNEQFF
NA,NA,TRBV6-5,TRBJ2-7,TGTGCCAGCAGTTACTCAGGGGGGGATACCTACGAGCAGTACTTC,CASSYSGGDTYEQYF
few,TRBD1,TRBV18,TRBJ1-4,TGTGCCAGCTCACCAGCCCGACAGGGAACTAATGAAAAACTGTTTTTT,CASSPARQGTNEKLFF
once,NA,TRBV28,TRBJ2-3,TGTGCCAGCAGTCGAGGGGGTAGCACAGATACGCAGTATTTT,CASSRGGSTDTQYF
once,NA,TRBV6-6,TRBJ2-2,TGTGCCAGCAGTTACTCTCGGGCTGACGGCACCGGGGAGCTGTTTTTT,CASSYSRADGTGELFF
NA,NA,TRBV2,TRBJ1-1,TGTGCCAGCTTGGCGTTCATTAACACTGAAGCTTTCTTT,CASLAFINTEAFF
NA,NA,TRBV11-2,TRBJ2-1,TGTGCCAGCAGCCCTACCTTAGCTGGGGGCTCCTACAATGAGCAGTTCTTC,CASSPTLAGGSYNEQFF
NA,NA,TRBV6-6,TRBJ2-7,TGTGCCAGCGCGATCGACAGGACCTCCTACGAGCAGTACTTC,CASAIDRTSYEQYF